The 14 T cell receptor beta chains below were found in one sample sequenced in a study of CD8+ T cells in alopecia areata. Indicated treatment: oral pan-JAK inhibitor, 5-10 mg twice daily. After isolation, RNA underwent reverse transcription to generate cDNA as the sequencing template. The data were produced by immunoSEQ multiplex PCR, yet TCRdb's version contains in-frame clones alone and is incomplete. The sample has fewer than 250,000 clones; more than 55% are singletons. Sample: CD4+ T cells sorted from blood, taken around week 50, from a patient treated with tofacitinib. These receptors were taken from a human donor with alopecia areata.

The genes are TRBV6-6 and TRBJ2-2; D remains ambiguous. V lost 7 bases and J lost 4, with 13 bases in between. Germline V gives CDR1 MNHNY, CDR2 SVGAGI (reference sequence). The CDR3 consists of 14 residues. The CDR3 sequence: CASNRIGFTGELFF. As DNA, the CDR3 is TGTGCCAGCAATCGGATAGGTTTCACCGGGGAGCTGTTTTTT.

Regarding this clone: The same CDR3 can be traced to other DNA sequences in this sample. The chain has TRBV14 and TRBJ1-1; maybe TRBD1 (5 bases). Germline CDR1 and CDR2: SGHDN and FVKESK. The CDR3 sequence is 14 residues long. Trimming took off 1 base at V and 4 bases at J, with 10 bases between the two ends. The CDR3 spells CASSQVFGGTEAFF. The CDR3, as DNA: TGTGCCAGCAGCCAAGTTTTTGGGGGCACTGAAGCTTTCTTT.

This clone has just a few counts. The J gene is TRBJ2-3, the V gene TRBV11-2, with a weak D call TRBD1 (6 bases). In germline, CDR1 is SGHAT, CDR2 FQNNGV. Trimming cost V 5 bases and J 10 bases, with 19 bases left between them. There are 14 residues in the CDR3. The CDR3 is CASSPTRAGTSQYF. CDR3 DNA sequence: TGTGCCAGCAGCCCTACCCGGGCAGGGACATCGCAGTATTTT.

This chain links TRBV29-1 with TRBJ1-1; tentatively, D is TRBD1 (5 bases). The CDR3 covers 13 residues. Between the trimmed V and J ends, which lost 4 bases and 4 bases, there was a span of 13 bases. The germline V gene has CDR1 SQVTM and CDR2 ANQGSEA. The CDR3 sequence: CSVVGQGPTEAFF. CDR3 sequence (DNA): TGCAGCGTTGTGGGCCAGGGCCCCACTGAAGCTTTCTTT.

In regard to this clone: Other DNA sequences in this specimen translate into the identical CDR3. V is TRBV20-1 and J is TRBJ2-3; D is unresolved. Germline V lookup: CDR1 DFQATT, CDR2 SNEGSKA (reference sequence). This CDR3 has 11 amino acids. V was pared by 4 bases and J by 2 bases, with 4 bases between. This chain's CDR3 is CSATTTDTQYF. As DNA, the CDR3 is TGCAGTGCTACTACCACAGATACGCAGTATTTT.

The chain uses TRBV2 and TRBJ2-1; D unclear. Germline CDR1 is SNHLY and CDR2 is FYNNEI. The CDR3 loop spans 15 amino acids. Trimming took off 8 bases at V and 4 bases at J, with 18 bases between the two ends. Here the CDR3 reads CASSKFVPGYNEQFF. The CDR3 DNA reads TGTGCCAGCTCTAAGTTCGTACCTGGGTACAATGAGCAGTTCTTC.

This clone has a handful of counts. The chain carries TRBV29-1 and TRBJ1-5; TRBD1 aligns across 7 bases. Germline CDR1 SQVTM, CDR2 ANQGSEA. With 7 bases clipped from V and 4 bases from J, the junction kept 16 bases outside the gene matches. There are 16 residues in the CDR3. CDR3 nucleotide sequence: TGCAGCGCCGTTCTTATCCAGGGGGGCGTTAATCAGCCCCAGCATTTT. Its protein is CSAVLIQGGVNQPQHF.

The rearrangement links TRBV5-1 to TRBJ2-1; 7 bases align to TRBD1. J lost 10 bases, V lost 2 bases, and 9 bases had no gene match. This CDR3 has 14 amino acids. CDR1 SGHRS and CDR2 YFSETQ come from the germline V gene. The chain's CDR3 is CASSFLQGIREQFF. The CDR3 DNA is TGCGCCAGCAGCTTCCTACAGGGGATAAGGGAGCAGTTCTTC.

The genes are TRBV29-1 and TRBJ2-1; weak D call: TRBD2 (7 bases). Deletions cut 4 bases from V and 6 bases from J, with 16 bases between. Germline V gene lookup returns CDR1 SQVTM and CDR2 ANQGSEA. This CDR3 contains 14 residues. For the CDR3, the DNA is TGCAGCGTTGTTCGGGGGGCCGGTACCAATGAGCAGTTCTTC. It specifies CSVVRGAGTNEQFF.

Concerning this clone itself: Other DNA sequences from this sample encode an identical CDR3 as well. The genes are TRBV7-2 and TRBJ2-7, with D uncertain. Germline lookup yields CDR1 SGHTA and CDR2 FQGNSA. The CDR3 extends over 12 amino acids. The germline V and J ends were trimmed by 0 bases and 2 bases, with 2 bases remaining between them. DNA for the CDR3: TGTGCCAGCAGCTTAGCCACCTACGAGCAGTACTTC. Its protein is CASSLATYEQYF.

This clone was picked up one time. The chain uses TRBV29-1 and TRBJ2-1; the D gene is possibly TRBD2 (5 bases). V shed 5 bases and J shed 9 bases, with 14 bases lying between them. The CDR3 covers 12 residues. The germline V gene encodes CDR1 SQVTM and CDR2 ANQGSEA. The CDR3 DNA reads TGCAGCGTTAGAAATCGGGGTACTGAGCAGTTCTTC. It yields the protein CSVRNRGTEQFF.

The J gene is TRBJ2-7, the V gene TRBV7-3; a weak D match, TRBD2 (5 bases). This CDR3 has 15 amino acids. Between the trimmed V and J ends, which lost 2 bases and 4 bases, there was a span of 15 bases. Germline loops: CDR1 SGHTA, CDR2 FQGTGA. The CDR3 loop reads CASSLWGDRGYEQYF. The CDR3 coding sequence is TGTGCCAGCAGCTTATGGGGAGACCGCGGTTACGAGCAGTACTTC. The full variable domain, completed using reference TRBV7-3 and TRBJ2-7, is GAGVSQTPSNKVTEKGKYVELRCDPISGHTALYWYRQSLGQGPEFLIYFQGTGAADDSGLPNDRFFAVRPEGSVSTLKIQRTERGDSAVYLCASSLWGDRGYEQYFGPGTRLTVT.

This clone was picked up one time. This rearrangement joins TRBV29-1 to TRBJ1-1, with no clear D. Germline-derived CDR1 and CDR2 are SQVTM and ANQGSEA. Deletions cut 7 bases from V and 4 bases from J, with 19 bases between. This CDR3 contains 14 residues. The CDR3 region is CSAEHPSKSTEAFF. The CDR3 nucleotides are TGCAGCGCCGAACACCCTTCGAAGTCCACTGAAGCTTTCTTT.

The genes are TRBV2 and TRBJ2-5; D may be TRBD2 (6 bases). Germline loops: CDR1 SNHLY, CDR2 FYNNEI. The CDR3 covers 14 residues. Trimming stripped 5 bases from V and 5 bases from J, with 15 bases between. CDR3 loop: CASSRDGGRETQYF. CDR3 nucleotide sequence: TGTGCCAGCAGTCGTGATGGGGGGAGGGAGACCCAGTACTTC.